This T cell receptor (beta chain) is from a study of regulatory T cells in long-lasting Graves disease. CDR3 length: 13 amino acids. Germline V gives CDR1 SNHLY, CDR2 FYNNEI. Library construction for TCR beta used iRepertoire HTBI primers and Arm-PCR of CDR3 regions. TCRdb re-derived calls from the multiplex PCR reads in MiXCR, one entry per CDR3 protein. The table lists approximately 400,000 distinct CDR3 sequences, more than 13% of them singletons. The time point denotes: newly diagnosed GD, antithyroid drugs for less than 3 months. Isolated PBMC RNA provided the starting material for the TCR library. There are a few counts of this clonotype. Relative to the germline gene, one junction end is altered; a read error may explain this. This same sample was also part of a study on T cells in Graves' hyperthyroidism and ophthalmopathy.

This receptor was obtained from a woman in her 30s with Graves disease. This rearrangement joins TRBV2 to TRBJ2-2; TRBD1 matches at 9 bases. The specimen was peripheral blood mononuclear cells (PBMCs), collected at new diagnosis, from a patient treated with antithyroid drugs. CDR3 nucleotides: TGTGCCAGCCGGACAGGGGCCGCCGGGGAGCTGTCTTTT. Translation gives CASRTGAAGELSF.